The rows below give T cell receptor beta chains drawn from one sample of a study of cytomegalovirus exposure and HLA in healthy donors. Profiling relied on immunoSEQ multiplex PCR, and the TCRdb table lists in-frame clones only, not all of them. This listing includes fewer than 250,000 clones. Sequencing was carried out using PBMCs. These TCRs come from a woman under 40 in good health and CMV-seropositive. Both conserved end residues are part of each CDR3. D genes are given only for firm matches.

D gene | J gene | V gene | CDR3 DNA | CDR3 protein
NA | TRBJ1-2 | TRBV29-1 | TGCAGCGTTGCATCACCCGGGGGGGCCAACTATGGCTACACCTTC | CSVASPGGANYGYTF
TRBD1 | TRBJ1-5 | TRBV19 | TGTGCCAGTAGTGACAGGGCTGGACCTAATCAGCCCCAGCATTTT | CASSDRAGPNQPQHF
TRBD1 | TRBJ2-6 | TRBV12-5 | TGTGCTAGTGGCGCCGGGACAGGGGGCGCTGGGGCCAACGTCCTGACTTTC | CASGAGTGGAGANVLTF
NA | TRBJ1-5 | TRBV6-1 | TGTGCCAGCAGCGAGACAGACGGGAGGCCCCAGCATTTT | CASSETDGRPQHF
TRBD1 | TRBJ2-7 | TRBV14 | TGTGCCAGCACCACCCTTTTGCGGGACAGGGCCTCCTACGAGCAGTACTTC | CASTTLLRDRASYEQYF
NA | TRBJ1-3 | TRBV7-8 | TGTGCCAGCAGTACCGTGAGCGGCTCTGGAAACACCATATATTTT | CASSTVSGSGNTIYF
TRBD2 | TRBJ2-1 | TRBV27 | TGTGCCAGCAGTTTATCAGCTCGGTTTTTAAGCGGGGACGCCTCCAATGAGCAGTTCTTC | CASSLSARFLSGDASNEQFF
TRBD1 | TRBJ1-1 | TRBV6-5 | TGTGCCAGCAGAGAGACAGGGGGTGCCACTGAAGCTTTCTTT | CASRETGGATEAFF
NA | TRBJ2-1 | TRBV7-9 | TGTGCCAGCAGCGTAATTTACAATGAGCAGTTCTTC | CASSVIYNEQFF
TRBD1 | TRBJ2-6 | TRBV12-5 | TGTGCTAGTGGTTCACAGGGGGCTGGGGCTGGGGCCAACGTCCTGACTTTC | CASGSQGAGAGANVLTF
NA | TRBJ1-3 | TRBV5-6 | TGTGCCAGCAGCGTCTCGGGATCTGGAAACACCATATATTTT | CASSVSGSGNTIYF
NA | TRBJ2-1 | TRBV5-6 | TGTGCCAGCAGAGAGAACAATGAGCAGTTCTTC | CASRENNEQFF
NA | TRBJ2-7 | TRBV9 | TGTGCCAGCAGTTTAAGCGGCCTGAGCTCCTACGAGCAGTACTTC | CASSLSGLSSYEQYF
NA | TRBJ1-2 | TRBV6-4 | TGTGCCAGCAGTGACCCTTATCAAGGGGTTAACTATGGCTACACCTTC | CASSDPYQGVNYGYTF
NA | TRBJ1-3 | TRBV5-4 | TGTGCCAGCAGTTCTCAGGGTGTAAACACCATATATTTT | CASSSQGVNTIYF
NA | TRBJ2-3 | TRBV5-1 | TGCGCCAGCAGCTTGTCGGGTGGTCTCGGCACGCAGTATTTT | CASSLSGGLGTQYF
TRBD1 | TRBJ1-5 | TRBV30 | TGTGCCTGGAGTACAGGGGGCGATCAGCCCCAGCATTTT | CAWSTGGDQPQHF
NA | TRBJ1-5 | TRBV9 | TGTGCCAGCAGCGTAGGATGGACTAATCAGCCCCAGCATTTT | CASSVGWTNQPQHF
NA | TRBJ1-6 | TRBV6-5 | TGTGCCGCCTCGAGGGGGGGGGACGGGGGCTCACCCCTCCACTTT | CAASRGGDGGSPLHF
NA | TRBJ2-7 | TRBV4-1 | TGCGCCAGCAGCCAAGGTCAACAGGGTCGTCTTGGGGACGAGCAGTACTTC | CASSQGQQGRLGDEQYF